The rows below give T cell receptor beta chains drawn from one sample of a study of shared clonotypes between healthy human individuals. Here immunoSEQ multiplex PCR was the method, and the copy in TCRdb shows in-frame clones only, minus some. The sample shows fewer than 1.4 million clones, 75% to 85% of them seen only once. Sequenced sample: memory CD4+ T cells from PBMCs. The receptors were sampled from a man aged 18 to 30 in good health. Some clones in this sample may be carry-over from other donors' samples. Each CDR3 is given with its conserved first and last residue. A D gene is named only where the DNA matches it firmly. Some rows have no size entry. The others give once, few or many, or a class for an expanded clone.

>TRBV2|NA|NA|TRBJ2-7
CASSAAVTSYEQYF
TGTGCCAGCAGTGCGGCGGTCACCTCCTACGAGCAGTACTTC
>TRBV6-1|NA|NA|TRBJ1-2
CASLSGQGYGYTF
TGTGCCAGCCTCTCCGGGCAGGGCTATGGCTACACCTTC
>TRBV30|many|TRBD2|TRBJ2-1
CAWSSGGSSYNEQFF
TGTGCCTGGAGTTCGGGGGGGAGCTCCTACAATGAGCAGTTCTTC
>TRBV10-1|few|NA|TRBJ2-7
CASSGPRRDEQYF
TGCGCCAGCAGTGGCCCCCGTAGGGACGAGCAGTACTTC
>TRBV30|once|NA|TRBJ2-7
CAWLGDNSYEQYF
TGTGCCTGGTTGGGGGACAACTCCTACGAGCAGTACTTC
>TRBV19|NA|NA|TRBJ1-1
CASSIDGTLNTEAFF
TGTGCCAGTAGTATAGATGGCACCCTGAACACTGAAGCTTTCTTT
>TRBV5-1|once|NA|TRBJ2-5
CASSLVAGAETQYF
TGCGCCAGCAGCTTGGTAGCCGGAGCGGAGACCCAGTACTTC
>TRBV18|few|NA|TRBJ2-1
CASSPQTGVASEQFF
TGTGCCAGCTCACCACAGACGGGAGTTGCTAGTGAGCAGTTCTTC
>TRBV30|NA|TRBD1|TRBJ1-2
CAWSEDRGYGYTF
TGTGCCTGGAGTGAGGACAGGGGCTATGGCTACACCTTC
>TRBV18|few|NA|TRBJ1-1
CATLSGLENTEAFF
TGTGCCACCTTGTCCGGGTTGGAGAACACTGAAGCTTTCTTT
>TRBV7-9|NA|NA|TRBJ2-7
CASSFGVSSYEQYF
TGTGCCAGCAGCTTTGGGGTGAGCTCCTACGAGCAGTACTTC
>TRBV7-3|many|TRBD1|TRBJ1-1
CASSLQGVGTEAFF
TGTGCCAGCAGCTTACAGGGGGTTGGGACTGAAGCTTTCTTT
>TRBV5-4|NA|NA|TRBJ2-7
CASSLERTYEQYF
TGTGCCAGCAGCTTGGAGAGAACCTACGAGCAGTACTTC
>TRBV5-1|NA|NA|TRBJ1-4
CASKGPGGSPEKLFF
TGCGCCAGCAAAGGCCCCGGGGGGAGCCCTGAAAAACTGTTTTTT
>TRBV11-2|NA|TRBD2|TRBJ2-7
CASSPTSGPMGEQYF
TGTGCCAGCAGCCCCACTAGCGGCCCCATGGGTGAGCAGTACTTC
>TRBV4-3|NA|TRBD2|TRBJ2-5
CASSQGAGGGQTQYF
TGCGCCAGCAGCCAAGGGGCGGGAGGGGGTCAGACCCAGTACTTC
>TRBV10-3|NA|TRBD2|TRBJ2-7
CADHWTQREPFEQYF
TGTGCCGACCATTGGACCCAGCGGGAGCCCTTCGAGCAGTACTTC
>TRBV2|NA|NA|TRBJ1-1
CAGSLEGTEAFF
TGTGCCGGGTCCCTCGAAGGGACTGAAGCTTTCTTT
>TRBV6-5|NA|TRBD2|TRBJ2-3
CASSRGLAGTDTQYF
TGTGCCAGCAGTAGGGGACTAGCGGGAACAGATACGCAGTATTTT
>TRBV12-5|NA|NA|TRBJ2-5
CASGLVRDGRYQETQYF
TGTGCTAGTGGTTTGGTAAGGGACGGAAGGTACCAAGAGACCCAGTACTTC
>TRBV30|few|NA|TRBJ2-2
CAWNLAPGELFF
TGTGCCTGGAACTTAGCGCCCGGGGAGCTGTTTTTT
>TRBV7-8|NA|TRBD1|TRBJ2-2
CASNLRGSSTGELFF
TGTGCCAGCAATCTCAGGGGGTCGAGTACCGGGGAGCTGTTTTTT
>TRBV9|NA|TRBD1|TRBJ2-2
CASSLGQGKNTGELFF
TGTGCCAGCAGCTTGGGACAGGGGAAAAACACCGGGGAGCTGTTTTTT
>TRBV9|once|TRBD1|TRBJ2-7
CASSVGTELYEQYF
TGTGCCAGCAGCGTCGGGACAGAGTTATACGAGCAGTACTTC